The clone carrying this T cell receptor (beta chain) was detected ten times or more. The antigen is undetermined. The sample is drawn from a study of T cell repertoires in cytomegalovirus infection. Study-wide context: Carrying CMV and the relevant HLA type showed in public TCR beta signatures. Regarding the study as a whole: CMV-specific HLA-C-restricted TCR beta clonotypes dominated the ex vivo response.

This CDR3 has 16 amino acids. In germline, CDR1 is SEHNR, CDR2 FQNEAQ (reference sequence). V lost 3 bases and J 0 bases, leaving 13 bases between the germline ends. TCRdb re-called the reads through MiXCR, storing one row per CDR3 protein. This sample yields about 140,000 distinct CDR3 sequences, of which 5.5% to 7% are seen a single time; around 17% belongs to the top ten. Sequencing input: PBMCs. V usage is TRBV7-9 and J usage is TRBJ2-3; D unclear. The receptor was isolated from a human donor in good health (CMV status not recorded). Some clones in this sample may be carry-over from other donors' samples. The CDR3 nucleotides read TGTGCCAGCAGCTTCTCCGTCCCGACTAGCACAGATACGCAGTATTTT. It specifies CASSFSVPTSTDTQYF.